This record looks at one T cell receptor (beta chain) sequence and its context. TCRdb keeps only in-frame clones here, not all; method: immunoSEQ multiplex PCR. The table records roughly 190,000 clones, about four fifths of them present only once. Participants were placed into cohorts based on the clinical history they reported. V lost 4 bases and J lost 0; bases outside the gene matches: 8. In germline, CDR1 is LNHDA, CDR2 SQIVND (reference sequence). This CDR3 is 16 amino acids long. The record originates from a study of blood T cell repertoires in COVID-19. Specimen: PBMCs or T cells enriched from blood (not recorded which). The genes are TRBV19 and TRBJ1-2, with 7 bases fitting TRBD1. This TCR was recovered from a man between 35 and 55 years old who had recovered from COVID-19. CDR3 protein: CASSKGGDLANYGYTF. The CDR3 DNA sequence: TGTGCCAGTAGTAAAGGGGGCGACTTAGCTAACTATGGCTACACCTTC. Full variable domain (remainder filled in from reference TRBV19 and TRBJ1-2): DGGITQSPKYLFRKEGQNVTLSCEQNLNHDAMYWYRQDPGQGLRLIYYSQIVNDFQKGDIAEGYSVSREKKESFPLTVTSAQKNPTAFYLCASSKGGDLANYGYTFGSGTRLTVV.